One T cell receptor beta chain is described in this entry. Trimming took off 0 bases at V and 1 base at J, with 7 bases between the two ends. This CDR3 region has 15 residues. The V gene's germline CDR1 is SGHRS and CDR2 YFSETQ. The sorted Tregs were CD4+CD25+CD127-/low cells. Using its own MiXCR run on the 5' RACE reads, TCRdb lists one record per CDR3 protein. The table shows around 9,000 distinct CDR3 sequences, with 34% occurring only once. The V call is TRBV5-1, the J call TRBJ2-2; unclear D gene. Sequenced input: Tregs sorted from blood. This receptor was identified in a female donor with breast cancer. The CDR3 DNA sequence: TGCGCCAGCAGCTTGGGTTTTCGGAACACCGGGGAGCTGTTTTTT. This sequence encodes CASSLGFRNTGELFF.